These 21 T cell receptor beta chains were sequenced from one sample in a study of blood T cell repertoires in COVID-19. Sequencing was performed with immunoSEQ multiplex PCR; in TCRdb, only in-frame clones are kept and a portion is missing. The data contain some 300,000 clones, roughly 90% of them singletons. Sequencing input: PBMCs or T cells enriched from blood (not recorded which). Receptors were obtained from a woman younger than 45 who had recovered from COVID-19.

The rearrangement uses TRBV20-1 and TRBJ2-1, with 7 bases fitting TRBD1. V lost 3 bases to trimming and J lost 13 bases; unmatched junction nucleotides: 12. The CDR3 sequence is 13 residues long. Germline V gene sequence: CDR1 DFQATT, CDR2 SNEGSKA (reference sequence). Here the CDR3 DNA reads TGCAGTGCTAGTCAGGTTCGGAAGGGGGCTCAGTTCTTC. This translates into CSASQVRKGAQFF.

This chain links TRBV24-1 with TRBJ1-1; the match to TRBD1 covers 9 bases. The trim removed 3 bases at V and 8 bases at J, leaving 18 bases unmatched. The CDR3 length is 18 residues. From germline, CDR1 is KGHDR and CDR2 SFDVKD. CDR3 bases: TGTGCCACCAGTGATCCTACCTACACTCCGGGACAGGGAGGAGAAGCTTTCTTT. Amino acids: CATSDPTYTPGQGGEAFF.

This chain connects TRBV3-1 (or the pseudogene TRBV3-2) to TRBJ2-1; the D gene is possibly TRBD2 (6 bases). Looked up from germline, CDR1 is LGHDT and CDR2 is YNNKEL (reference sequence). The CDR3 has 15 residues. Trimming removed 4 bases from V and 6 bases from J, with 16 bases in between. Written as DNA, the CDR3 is TGTGCCAGCAGCCGGGGGGTCGGACAATCCAATGAGCAGTTCTTC. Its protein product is CASSRGVGQSNEQFF.

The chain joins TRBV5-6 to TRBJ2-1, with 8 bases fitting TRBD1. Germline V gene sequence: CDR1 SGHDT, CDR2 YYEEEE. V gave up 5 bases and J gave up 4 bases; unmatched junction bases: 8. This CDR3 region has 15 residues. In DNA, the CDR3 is TGTGCCAGCAGTATAACAGGGGGTACGTACAATGAGCAGTTCTTC. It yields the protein CASSITGGTYNEQFF.

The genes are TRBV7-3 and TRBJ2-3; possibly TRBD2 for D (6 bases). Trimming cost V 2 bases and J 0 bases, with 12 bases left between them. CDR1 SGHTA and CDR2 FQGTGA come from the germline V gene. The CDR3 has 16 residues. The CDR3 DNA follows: TGTGCCAGCAGCTTAGTAGCGGTCCTTAGCACAGATACGCAGTATTTT. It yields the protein CASSLVAVLSTDTQYF.

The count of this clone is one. Here the CDR3 reads CASRKGTAANTGELFF. CDR3 in DNA: TGTGCCAGCAGGAAAGGGACAGCGGCGAACACCGGGGAGCTGTTTTTT. This chain uses TRBV5-4 with TRBJ2-2, with 7 bases matching TRBD1. CDR1 and CDR2 from the germline V gene are SGHNT and YYREEE (reference sequence). The CDR3 runs 16 residues. Trimming took 5 bases from V and 0 from J; bases not matched to a gene: 7.

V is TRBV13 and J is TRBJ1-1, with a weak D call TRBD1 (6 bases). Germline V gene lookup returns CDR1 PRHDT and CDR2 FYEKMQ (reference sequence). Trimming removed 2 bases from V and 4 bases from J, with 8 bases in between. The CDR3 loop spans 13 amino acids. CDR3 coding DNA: TGTGCCAGCAGCTTATTCAGGGGCACTGAAGCTTTCTTT. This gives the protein CASSLFRGTEAFF.

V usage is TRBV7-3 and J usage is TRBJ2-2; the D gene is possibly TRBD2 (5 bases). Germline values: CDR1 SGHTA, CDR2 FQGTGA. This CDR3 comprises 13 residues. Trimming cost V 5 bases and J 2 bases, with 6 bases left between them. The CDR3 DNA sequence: TGTGCCAGCAGCACTAGAAACACCGGGGAGCTGTTTTTT. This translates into CASSTRNTGELFF.

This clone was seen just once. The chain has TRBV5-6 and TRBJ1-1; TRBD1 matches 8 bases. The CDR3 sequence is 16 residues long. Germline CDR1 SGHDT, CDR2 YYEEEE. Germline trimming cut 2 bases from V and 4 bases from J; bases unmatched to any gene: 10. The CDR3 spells CASSFGQGQLVTEAFF. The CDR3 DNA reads TGTGCCAGCAGCTTTGGACAGGGCCAACTAGTCACTGAAGCTTTCTTT. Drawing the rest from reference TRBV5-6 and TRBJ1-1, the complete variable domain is DAGVTQSPTHLIKTRGQQVTLRCSPKSGHDTVSWYQQALGQGPQFIFQYYEEEERQRGNFPDRFSGHQFPNYSSELNVNALLLGDSALYLCASSFGQGQLVTEAFFGQGTRLTVV.

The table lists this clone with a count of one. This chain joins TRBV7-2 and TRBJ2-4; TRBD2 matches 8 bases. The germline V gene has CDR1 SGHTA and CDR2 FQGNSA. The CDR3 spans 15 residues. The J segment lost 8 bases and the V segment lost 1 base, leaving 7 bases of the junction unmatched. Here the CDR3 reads CASSLGGLVAHIQYF. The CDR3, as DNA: TGTGCCAGCAGCTTAGGGGGACTAGTCGCTCACATTCAGTACTTC. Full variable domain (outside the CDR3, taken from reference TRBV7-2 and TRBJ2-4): GAGVSQSPSNKVTEKGKDVELRCDPISGHTALYWYRQSLGQGLEFLIYFQGNSAPDKSGLPSDRFSAERTGGSVSTLTIQRTQQEDSAVYLCASSLGGLVAHIQYFGAGTRLSVL.

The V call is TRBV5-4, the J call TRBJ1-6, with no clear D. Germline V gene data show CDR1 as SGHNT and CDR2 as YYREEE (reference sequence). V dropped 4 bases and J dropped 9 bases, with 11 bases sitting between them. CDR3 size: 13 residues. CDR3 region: CASSQNRGSPLHF. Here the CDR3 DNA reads TGTGCCAGCAGCCAGAACCGGGGTTCACCCCTCCACTTT.

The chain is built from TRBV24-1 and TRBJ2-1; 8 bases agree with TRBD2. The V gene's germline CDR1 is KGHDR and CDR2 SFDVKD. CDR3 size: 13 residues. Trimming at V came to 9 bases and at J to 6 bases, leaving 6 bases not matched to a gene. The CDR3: CATAGGPANEQFF. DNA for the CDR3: TGTGCCACCGCGGGGGGACCAGCCAATGAGCAGTTCTTC.

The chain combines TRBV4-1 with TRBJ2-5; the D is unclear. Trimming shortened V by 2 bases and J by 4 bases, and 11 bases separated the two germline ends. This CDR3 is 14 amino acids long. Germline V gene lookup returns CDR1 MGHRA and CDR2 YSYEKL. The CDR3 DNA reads TGCGCCAGCAGCCAATATCCCTCTAGAGAGACCCAGTACTTC. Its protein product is CASSQYPSRETQYF.

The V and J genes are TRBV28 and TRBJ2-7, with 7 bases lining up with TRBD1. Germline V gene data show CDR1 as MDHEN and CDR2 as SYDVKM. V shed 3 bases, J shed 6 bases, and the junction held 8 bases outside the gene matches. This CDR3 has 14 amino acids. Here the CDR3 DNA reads TGTGCCAGCAGTTTCTCGGACAGGAGGTTCGAGCAGTACTTC. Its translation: CASSFSDRRFEQYF.

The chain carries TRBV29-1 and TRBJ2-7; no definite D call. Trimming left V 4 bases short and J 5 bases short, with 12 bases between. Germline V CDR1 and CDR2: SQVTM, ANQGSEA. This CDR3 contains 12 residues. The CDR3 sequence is CSVGMGPHEQYF. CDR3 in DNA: TGCAGCGTTGGAATGGGCCCCCACGAGCAGTACTTC.

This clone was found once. The CDR3 spells CASTGVANTGELFF. The CDR3 DNA is TGTGCCAGCACGGGGGTGGCGAACACCGGGGAGCTGTTTTTT. V is TRBV2 and J is TRBJ2-2; a weak D match, TRBD2 (6 bases). Germline CDR1 reads SNHLY; CDR2 reads FYNNEI. The CDR3 totals 14 residues. V was clipped by 7 bases and J by 0 bases, with 9 bases between them.

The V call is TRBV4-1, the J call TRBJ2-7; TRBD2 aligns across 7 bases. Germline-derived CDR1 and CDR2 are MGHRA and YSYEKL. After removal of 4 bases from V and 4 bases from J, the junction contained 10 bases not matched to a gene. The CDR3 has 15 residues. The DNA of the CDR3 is TGCGCCAGCAGCCTTTCCTGGCTAGCGGATTACGAGCAGTACTTC. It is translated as CASSLSWLADYEQYF.

CDR3 residues: CASSLLAGDIAKNIQYF. The CDR3, as DNA: TGTGCCAGCAGTTTATTAGCGGGAGATATAGCCAAAAACATTCAGTACTTC. The rearrangement uses TRBV27 and TRBJ2-4; the match to TRBD2 covers 9 bases. This CDR3 contains 17 residues. The trim removed 1 base at V and 0 bases at J, leaving 4 bases unmatched. Germline CDR1 and CDR2: MNHEY and SMNVEV (reference sequence).

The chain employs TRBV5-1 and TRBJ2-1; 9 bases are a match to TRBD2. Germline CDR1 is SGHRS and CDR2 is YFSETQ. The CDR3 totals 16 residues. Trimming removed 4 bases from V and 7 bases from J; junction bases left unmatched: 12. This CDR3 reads CASSPAGGRGQNEQFF. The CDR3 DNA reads TGCGCCAGCAGCCCCGCGGGCGGGAGGGGGCAAAATGAGCAGTTCTTC.

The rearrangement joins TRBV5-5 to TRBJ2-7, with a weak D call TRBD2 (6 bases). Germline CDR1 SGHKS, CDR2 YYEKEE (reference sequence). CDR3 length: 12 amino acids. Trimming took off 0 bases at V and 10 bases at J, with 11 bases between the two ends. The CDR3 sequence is CASSLVGGRQYF. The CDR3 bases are TGTGCCAGCAGCTTGGTCGGGGGAAGACAGTACTTC.

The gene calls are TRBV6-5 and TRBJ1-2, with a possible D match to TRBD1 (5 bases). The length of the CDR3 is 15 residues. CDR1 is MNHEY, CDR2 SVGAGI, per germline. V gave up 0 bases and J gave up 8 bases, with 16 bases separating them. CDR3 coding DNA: TGTGCCAGCAGTTACTCCAGGGAAGTAATAGGGGGCTACACCTTC. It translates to CASSYSREVIGGYTF.